One and the same sample provided the 32 T cell receptor beta chains below, sequenced in a study of blood T cells in healthy people across ages. For the second PCR, which ran for about 7 to 11 cycles, a sample-barcoded 5' primer and a J-beta primer mix were used. TCRdb re-called the 5' RACE reads through MiXCR, storing one row per CDR3 protein. In the table there are some 890,000 distinct CDR3 sequences, about 29% of which are singletons. These data were likewise used in another study, on T cells of mothers and their children.

The sequenced sample consisted of blood. Every receptor here comes from a woman aged 40 to 55 in good health.

In regard to this clonotype: Given a much more abundant clone one base away, this may be a read error. The chain uses TRBV9 and TRBJ2-1; 7 bases map to TRBD1. The germline V gene has CDR1 SGDLS and CDR2 YYNGEE. This CDR3 spans 15 amino acids. CDR3 in DNA: TGTGCCAGCAGCGTAGATCCCGGACAGGTGAGAGAGCTGTTCTTC. Its translation: CASSVDPGQVRELFF.

This clonotype appeared a few times. This chain links TRBV18 with TRBJ2-7, with D uncertain. Germline CDR1 and CDR2: KGHSH and LQKENI. The CDR3 totals 14 residues. With 3 bases removed from V and 3 bases from J, the gap between germline ends came to 12 bases. The CDR3 spells CASSPLEQIYEQYF. The CDR3 DNA reads TGTGCCAGCTCACCCCTAGAACAGATCTACGAGCAGTACTTC.

In this sample, this clonotype turned up many times. The CDR3 is CASMRWGQLSYEQYF. CDR3 DNA sequence: TGTGCCAGCATGAGGTGGGGGCAGCTTTCCTACGAGCAGTACTTC. The chain uses TRBV28 and TRBJ2-7, with D possibly TRBD1 on 6 matching bases. The CDR3 spans 15 residues. Trimming left V 7 bases short and J 1 base short, with 17 bases between. Germline-derived CDR1 and CDR2 are MDHEN and SYDVKM.

This clonotype came up a few times. The chain couples TRBV7-2 to TRBJ2-2, with 12 positions matching TRBD2. Germline V gene sequence: CDR1 SGHTA, CDR2 FQGNSA. Losses at the gene ends were 7 bases for V and 7 bases for J; bases not matched to a gene: 10. CDR3 length equals 16 residues. The CDR3 region has the DNA TGTGCCAGCACCCTCAATCTAGCGGGGGGGCTCGGGGAGCTGTTTTTT. It translates to CASTLNLAGGLGELFF.

This clonotype was picked up many times. The V and J genes are TRBV5-1 and TRBJ2-7, with 7 bases that match TRBD2. The CDR3 consists of 15 residues. CDR1 and CDR2 (germline): SGHRS, YFSETQ. V gave up 4 bases and J gave up 2 bases; unmatched junction bases: 9. The CDR3 loop reads CASSPEAGLTYEQYF. In DNA, the CDR3 is TGCGCCAGCAGCCCGGAAGCGGGGTTGACCTACGAGCAGTACTTC.

This clonotype was observed at least ten times. The chain employs TRBV29-1 and TRBJ2-7; TRBD1 might be the D (6 bases). V lost 2 bases to trimming and J lost 3 bases, with 17 bases between them. The CDR3 has 15 residues. Germline CDR1 is SQVTM and CDR2 is ANQGSEA. This CDR3 reads CSVEKQGSPHYEQYF. The CDR3 nucleotides are TGCAGCGTTGAAAAGCAGGGGAGTCCCCACTACGAGCAGTACTTC.

This clonotype showed up many times. The chain combines TRBV3-1 with TRBJ2-1; 8 bases line up with TRBD1. The length of the CDR3 is 15 residues. CDR1 and CDR2 (germline): LGHDT, YNNKEL (reference sequence). J gave up 4 bases and V 10 bases, and 12 bases lay outside the gene matches. The CDR3 loop is CATSPGTGRYNEQFF. CDR3 coding DNA: TGTGCCACTAGCCCGGGGACAGGCCGATACAATGAGCAGTTCTTC.

The chain uses TRBV6-5 and TRBJ1-1; D is ambiguous. Germline CDR1 and CDR2: MNHEY and SVGAGI. V lost 0 bases, J lost 0 bases, and 11 bases lay in between. The CDR3 extends over 16 amino acids. The CDR3 DNA follows: TGTGCCAGCAGTTACTCGAGAAGTTTCATGAACACTGAAGCTTTCTTT. Residues: CASSYSRSFMNTEAFF.

The chain has TRBV5-1 and TRBJ1-4; 9 bases agree with TRBD1. Trimming removed 4 bases from V and 7 bases from J; junction bases left unmatched: 5. CDR3 length equals 14 residues. Germline V lookup: CDR1 SGHRS, CDR2 YFSETQ. The CDR3 DNA follows: TGCGCCAGCAGCACGACAGGGGGACGTGAAAAACTGTTTTTT. Amino acid sequence: CASSTTGGREKLFF.

This chain joins TRBV12-3 or TRBV12-4 and TRBJ1-3; 11 nucleotides agree with TRBD1. Trimming took 4 bases from V and 3 from J; bases not matched to a gene: 5. The CDR3 has 16 amino acids. CDR3 loop: CASSSWTGGFGNTIYF. DNA of the CDR3: TGTGCCAGCAGTTCCTGGACAGGGGGCTTTGGAAACACCATATATTTT.

The genes are TRBV29-1 and TRBJ2-4, with 11 nucleotides matching TRBD2. The CDR3 contains 14 residues. V lost 4 bases to trimming and J lost 11 bases; unmatched junction nucleotides: 10. The germline CDR1 and CDR2 sequences are SQVTM and ANQGSEA. DNA for the CDR3: TGCAGCGTTGGGCTAGCGGGAGGTAATGTTGTTCAGTACTTC. This sequence encodes CSVGLAGGNVVQYF.

The genes are TRBV28 and TRBJ1-4; possible D gene TRBD1, 5 bases. Germline CDR1 reads MDHEN; CDR2 reads SYDVKM. V was clipped by 0 bases and J by 8 bases, with 7 bases between them. CDR3 size: 13 residues. The CDR3 here is CASSLWPGEKLFF. CDR3 in DNA: TGTGCCAGCAGTTTATGGCCAGGGGAAAAACTGTTTTTT.

In the case of this clonotype: A much larger clone lies one base from this, so it may be a read error. The V call is TRBV6-1, the J call TRBJ2-7; TRBD1 matches at 9 bases. The CDR3 is 16 amino acids. Germline V gene lookup returns CDR1 MNHNS and CDR2 SASEGT. The CDR3 DNA reads as TGTGCCGGCAGTGAAAGGAGCGGACAGGGGTCCTACGAGCAGTACTTC. Translated: CAGSERSGQGSYEQYF.

The table lists this clonotype with many counts. J is TRBJ1-2 and V is TRBV28; 7 bases map to TRBD1. The junction had 6 bases not matched to a gene; V was cut back by 3 bases and J by 5 bases. CDR1 and CDR2 (germline): MDHEN, SYDVKM. The CDR3 has 14 residues. As DNA, the CDR3 is TGTGCCAGCAGTTTGGCGGACAGGACTTATGGCTACACCTTC. It codes for CASSLADRTYGYTF.

The rearrangement links TRBV6-1 to TRBJ1-1, with D maybe TRBD1 (6 bases). CDR3 length equals 13 residues. Trimming cost V 3 bases and J 3 bases, with 8 bases left between them. Germline CDR1 reads MNHNS; CDR2 reads SASEGT. CDR3: CASSEGAHTEAFF. The CDR3 DNA reads as TGTGCCAGCAGTGAGGGGGCGCACACTGAAGCTTTCTTT.

As concerns this clonotype: An end of the junction differs from the germline gene, which may be a read error. V and J are TRBV7-7 and TRBJ2-5; D possibly corresponds to TRBD2 (5 bases). Germline CDR1 reads SSHAT; CDR2 reads FNYEAQ (reference sequence). The CDR3 length is 15 residues. The CDR3 DNA reads TGTGCTAGCAGCCTGAGCTGGCTTGCTAGCGAGACCCAGTACTTC. This sequence encodes CASSLSWLASETQYF.

CDR3 sequence: CASSRDRGPSTTDEQFF. CDR3 DNA sequence: TGTGCCAGCAGCCGCGACAGGGGTCCTTCCACAACCGATGAGCAGTTCTTC. The gene calls are TRBV7-6 and TRBJ2-1, with 8 bases aligning to TRBD1. CDR3 length: 17 amino acids. In germline, CDR1 is SGHVS, CDR2 FNYEAQ. J gave up 8 bases and V 5 bases, and 17 bases lay outside the gene matches.

The table lists this clonotype with a few counts. The V gene is TRBV7-2, the J gene TRBJ1-2, with TRBD1 as a possible D gene (6 bases). CDR1 and CDR2 (germline): SGHTA, FQGNSA. Trimming left V 0 bases short and J 6 bases short, with 14 bases between. The CDR3 is 15 amino acids. The chain's CDR3 is CASSLAGQGLNGYTF. The DNA for the CDR3 is TGTGCCAGCAGCTTAGCCGGGCAGGGGTTGAATGGCTACACCTTC.

The genes are TRBV7-6 and TRBJ2-1, with 7 positions matching TRBD2. The J call is in doubt because the DNA end fits TRBJ2-7 better. Per the germline V gene, CDR1 is SGHVS and CDR2 is FNYEAQ. The CDR3 runs to 16 residues. The CDR3 coding sequence is TGTGCCAGCAGCTTAAGTTTTGGGGGGGGGAACAATGAGCAGTACTTC. It specifies CASSLSFGGGNNEQYF.

This clonotype occurred a few times. The rearrangement links TRBV24-1 to TRBJ1-2, with D maybe TRBD1 (5 bases). The CDR3 is 14 residues long. The V end lost 0 bases, the J end lost 5 bases, and 9 bases lay between the germline ends. Germline values: CDR1 KGHDR, CDR2 SFDVKD. CDR3 sequence: CATSDLDTGYGYTF. Written as DNA, the CDR3 is TGTGCCACCAGTGATTTGGACACAGGATATGGCTACACCTTC.

This clonotype was seen only once. The chain recombines TRBV27 with TRBJ2-1, with D possibly TRBD2 on 5 matching bases. Germline V gene sequence: CDR1 MNHEY, CDR2 SMNVEV (reference sequence). With 5 bases removed from V and 0 bases from J, the gap between germline ends came to 11 bases. This CDR3 is built from 15 residues. The CDR3 reads CASSPPGGSYNEQFF. CDR3 in DNA: TGTGCCAGCAGTCCGCCCGGAGGCTCCTACAATGAGCAGTTCTTC.

CDR3 residues: CSARQGPSEQFF. The CDR3 nucleotides read TGCAGTGCACGACAGGGTCCCAGTGAGCAGTTCTTC. The chain has TRBV20-1 and TRBJ2-1; 7 bases line up with TRBD1. CDR1 and CDR2 from the germline V gene are DFQATT and SNEGSKA (reference sequence). Unmatched junction bases numbered 8, after V lost 6 bases and J lost 9 bases. CDR3 length: 12 residues.

The chain recombines TRBV7-2 with TRBJ1-2; TRBD1 aligns across 9 bases. With V trimmed by 2 bases and J by 7 bases, 8 bases remained unmatched. There are 15 residues in the CDR3. CDR1 is SGHTA and CDR2 is FQGNSA in the germline V gene. The CDR3 sequence: CASSLMVDRGSGYTF. The CDR3 region has the DNA TGTGCCAGCAGCTTAATGGTCGACAGGGGGTCTGGCTACACCTTC.

In its sample, this clonotype was seen many times. The J gene is TRBJ2-5, the V gene TRBV7-9, with unresolved D. The CDR3 totals 14 residues. The V gene lost 4 bases and the J gene lost 0 bases, with 9 bases spanning the gap. Germline assignment: CDR1 SEHNR and CDR2 FQNEAQ (reference sequence). CDR3 in DNA: TGTGCCAGCAGCTCGACTCGACACCAAGAGACCCAGTACTTC. Residues: CASSSTRHQETQYF.

This clonotype showed up many times. This sequence joins TRBV20-1 and TRBJ2-1; 8 bases are shared with TRBD1. Germline trimming cut 3 bases from V and 8 bases from J; bases unmatched to any gene: 9. The germline V gene has CDR1 DFQATT and CDR2 SNEGSKA (reference sequence). This CDR3 region has 14 residues. CDR3 loop: CSASPGQGIYEQFF. CDR3 coding DNA: TGCAGTGCTAGCCCCGGACAGGGTATCTATGAGCAGTTCTTC.

Turning to this clonotype: A read error may explain this, as a much larger clone is one base away. V gene TRBV12-3 or TRBV12-4 combines with J gene TRBJ2-5, with TRBD1 as a possible D gene (5 bases). V shed 10 bases and J shed 5 bases, with 17 bases lying between them. The CDR3 has 13 residues. CDR3 residues: CATRLRACETQYF. The CDR3 DNA follows: TGTGCCACCAGACTCAGGGCTTGTGAGACCCAGTACTTC.

This clonotype was found many times. The chain links TRBV27 to TRBJ1-1, with a possible D match to TRBD1 (5 bases). CDR1 is MNHEY, CDR2 SMNVEV, per germline (reference sequence). CDR3 length: 14 amino acids. The V end lost 8 bases, the J end lost 2 bases, and 15 bases lay between the germline ends. In DNA, the CDR3 is TGTGCCAGCCTAAAGTGGGGGGATAACACTGAAGCTTTCTTT. It yields the protein CASLKWGDNTEAFF.

V and J are TRBV21-1 and TRBJ2-6; the D call TRBD1 from the table was never checked on the DNA. TRBV21-1 has pseudogene status. CDR3 size: 19 residues. CDR3 in DNA: TGTGCCAGCAGCAAAGAACAGGGAGATTGCCTGCCTGGGGCCAACGTCCGGACTTTC. This encodes CASSKEQGDCLPGANVRTF.

This clonotype showed up just once. It is unclear where the CDR3 begins or ends on the DNA, so no DNA is shown, and the CDR3 is as TCRdb lists it. This chain joins TRBV5-6 and TRBJ2-7; the table calls TRBD1, which could not be checked here. The CDR3 comprises 21 residues, both ends counted. Germline-derived CDR1 and CDR2 are SGHDT and YYEEEE. CDR3 in amino acids: CASSFYICSARGQNGDYEQYF.

A few counts support this clonotype. This chain connects TRBV2 to TRBJ2-3, with D possibly TRBD1 on 5 matching bases. The CDR3 totals 16 residues. V lost 2 bases and J lost 2, with 14 bases in between. The germline gives CDR1 SNHLY, CDR2 FYNNEI. In DNA form, the CDR3 reads TGTGCCAGCAGTGAAACCAGGGCTAGGTACACAGATACGCAGTATTTT. Its translation is CASSETRARYTDTQYF.

The chain has TRBV7-2 and TRBJ1-2, with a tentative D call TRBD1 (5 bases). The CDR3 has 14 amino acids. V was shortened by 8 bases and J by 7 bases, with 20 bases between the two germline ends. From germline, CDR1 is SGHTA and CDR2 FQGNSA. CDR3 sequence reads: CASSPGGGFPGYTF. CDR3 nucleotides: TGTGCCAGCTCACCCGGGGGGGGTTTCCCTGGCTACACCTTC. Full variable domain (outside the CDR3, taken from reference TRBV7-2 and TRBJ1-2): GAGVSQSPSNKVTEKGKDVELRCDPISGHTALYWYRQSLGQGLEFLIYFQGNSAPDKSGLPSDRFSAERTGGSVSTLTIQRTQQEDSAVYLCASSPGGGFPGYTFGSGTRLTVV.

This clonotype was seen more than once but under ten times. CDR3 sequence: CAWSKGRGHGYTF. The CDR3 region has the DNA TGTGCCTGGAGTAAGGGGAGGGGGCATGGCTACACCTTC. The rearrangement uses TRBV30 and TRBJ1-2, with TRBD1 matching 7 bases. Germline CDR1 reads GTSNPN; CDR2 reads SVGIG (reference sequence). The junction had 6 bases not matched to a gene; V was cut back by 2 bases and J by 6 bases. This CDR3 has 13 amino acids.